This T cell receptor (beta chain) originates from a study of cytomegalovirus exposure and HLA in healthy donors. Points from the study as a whole: Altogether, about 160 TCR beta chains were recorded as cytomegalovirus-associated. Common viral pathogens seemed, in a later analysis, to connect with several of the most significant clusters. The classifier was said to identify cytomegalovirus status with high specificity and sensitivity. Certain indistinguishable V segments, among them TRBV6-2 and TRBV6-3, were excluded.

Researchers ran the PCR with 60 Vbeta and 13 Jbeta primers. Sequencing was performed with immunoSEQ multiplex PCR; in TCRdb, only in-frame clones are kept and a portion is missing. The sample consists of around 190,000 clones, roughly 77% of them appearing once. There are 15 residues in the CDR3. In germline, CDR1 is LNHDA, CDR2 SQIVND (reference sequence). Concerning this clone: Its matching antigen is unknown.

The receptor comes from a man aged 40-50 years in good health and CMV-seropositive. Input material: PBMCs. The V gene is TRBV19, the J gene TRBJ2-5; 11 bases match TRBD2. The J call is in doubt because the DNA end fits TRBJ2-7 better. In DNA, the CDR3 is TGTGCCAGTAGTATCCGACTAGCGGGGTCCTACGAGCAGTACTTC. It yields the protein CASSIRLAGSYEQYF.